Below, 27 T cell receptor beta chains from the same sample are listed, as sequenced in a study of cytomegalovirus exposure and HLA in healthy donors. Primers for the PCR totalled 60 Vbeta and 13 Jbeta. The table came from immunoSEQ multiplex PCR; TCRdb's copy has only in-frame clones and leaves some out. This table holds around 170,000 clones, approximately 78% found once. Sequences were obtained from PBMCs. The receptors shown here come from a woman aged 18-30 years in good health and CMV-seronegative.

This clone turned up a few times. DNA for the CDR3: TGTGCCAGCAGTGCACCGGGACAGGCCACAGATACGCAGTATTTT. This sequence encodes CASSAPGQATDTQYF. The chain couples TRBV28 to TRBJ2-3; 8 positions match TRBD1. The germline CDR1 and CDR2 sequences are MDHEN and SYDVKM. J was trimmed by 2 bases and V by 5 bases; bases with no gene match: 6. The length of the CDR3 is 15 residues.

CDR3 in DNA: TGTGCCACCAGCAGAGCCGGGACTTCATACAATGAGCAGTTCTTC. It codes for CATSRAGTSYNEQFF. This chain joins TRBV15 and TRBJ2-1; D is possibly TRBD2 (6 bases). This CDR3 spans 15 amino acids. Germline-derived CDR1 and CDR2 are LNHNV and YYDKDF (reference sequence). The germline V and J ends were trimmed by 1 base and 4 bases, with 11 bases remaining between them.

The V call is TRBV5-6, the J call TRBJ1-1; the match to TRBD1 covers 7 bases. CDR1 is SGHDT and CDR2 is YYEEEE in the germline V gene. CDR3 length equals 14 residues. The V and J ends lost 5 bases and 3 bases, in that order; junction bases with no gene match: 7. The chain's CDR3 is CASRQLDRDTEAFF. In nucleotides, the CDR3 is TGTGCCAGCAGACAATTAGACAGGGACACTGAAGCTTTCTTT.

CDR3 DNA: TGTGCCAGCAGCTCGGACTTGCAGGGCTACACCTTC. Its translation is CASSSDLQGYTF. The J gene is TRBJ1-2, the V gene TRBV7-9; no clear D. The V and J ends lost 4 bases and 8 bases respectively, with 11 bases between them. The CDR3 contains 12 residues. Germline CDR1 and CDR2: SEHNR and FQNEAQ (reference sequence).

This chain joins TRBV28 and TRBJ2-5; TRBD1 aligns across 9 bases. The junction had 9 bases not matched to a gene; V was cut back by 5 bases and J by 5 bases. Germline lookup yields CDR1 MDHEN and CDR2 SYDVKM. The CDR3 covers 15 residues. CDR3 protein: CASSPPGQGEETQYF. CDR3 nucleotides: TGTGCCAGCAGTCCTCCGGGACAGGGAGAGGAGACCCAGTACTTC.

This clone has just a few counts. The rearrangement links TRBV4-2 to TRBJ2-7, with 14 positions matching TRBD2. CDR1 is LGHNA and CDR2 is YNFKEQ in the germline V gene. Trimming took 0 bases from V and 2 from J; bases not matched to a gene: 3. CDR3 size: 17 residues. CDR3 residues: CASSQDRGLAGAYEQYF. CDR3 nucleotides: TGTGCCAGCAGCCAAGATAGGGGACTAGCGGGGGCCTACGAGCAGTACTTC.

The CDR3 DNA reads as TGTGCCAGCAGACCTCGGACAGGGGTCAGGCAGCCCCAGCATTTT. Its protein is CASRPRTGVRQPQHF. This chain links TRBV27 with TRBJ1-5, with 9 bases that match TRBD1. The CDR3 spans 15 residues. Germline trimming cut 6 bases from V and 7 bases from J; bases unmatched to any gene: 10. CDR1 and CDR2 from the germline V gene are MNHEY and SMNVEV (reference sequence).

The chain couples TRBV5-1 to TRBJ2-7, with D maybe TRBD2 (5 bases). CDR3 length: 14 residues. CDR1 SGHRS and CDR2 YFSETQ come from the germline V gene. The germline V and J ends were trimmed by 6 bases and 1 base, with 14 bases remaining between them. CDR3 bases: TGCGCCAGCAAGTTCCTCGGGGATTCCTACGAGCAGTACTTC. This codes for CASKFLGDSYEQYF.

This chain connects TRBV9 to TRBJ2-5; no clear D. The CDR3 is 12 residues long. CDR1 SGDLS and CDR2 YYNGEE come from the germline V gene. Trimming stripped 2 bases from V and 4 bases from J, with 6 bases between. The CDR3 reads CASSVAGETQYF. The DNA for the CDR3 is TGTGCCAGCAGCGTGGCAGGAGAGACCCAGTACTTC.

Only a few counts were recorded for this clone. The J gene is TRBJ2-7, the V gene TRBV6-5; perhaps TRBD1 as D (6 bases). CDR3 length: 13 residues. CDR1 MNHEY and CDR2 SVGAGI come from the germline V gene. Trimming stripped 5 bases from V and 3 bases from J, with 11 bases between. CDR3 sequence: CASSTRGGYEQYF. DNA for the CDR3: TGTGCCAGCAGTACCCGAGGGGGCTACGAGCAGTACTTC.

The chain uses TRBV7-6 and TRBJ2-1, with TRBD2 matching 11 bases. V dropped 5 bases and J dropped 12; count of bases not matched to a gene: 15. The CDR3 is 16 residues long. The germline V gene encodes CDR1 SGHVS and CDR2 FNYEAQ. The CDR3 DNA sequence: TGTGCCAGCAGCCATTCTCTAGCGGGGGGACCCAGGGGGCAGTTCTTC. This gives the protein CASSHSLAGGPRGQFF.

On this clone: The same CDR3 is also encoded by other DNA sequences in this sample. The CDR3 region is CASRGRGFYEQYF. The CDR3 coding sequence is TGTGCCAGCAGGGGGAGGGGCTTCTACGAGCAGTACTTC. The chain has TRBV28 and TRBJ2-7; 7 nucleotides line up with TRBD2. The CDR3 extends over 13 amino acids. Trimming took 6 bases from V and 3 from J; bases not matched to a gene: 5. CDR1 and CDR2 (germline): MDHEN, SYDVKM.

For the CDR3, the DNA is TGTGCCAGCAGTGAAGCGCCAGGGCCAAGCAATCAGCCCCAGCATTTT. This gives the protein CASSEAPGPSNQPQHF. This chain uses TRBV6-1 with TRBJ1-5, with D tentatively TRBD1 (5 bases). Trimming pared 0 bases from V and 1 base from J, leaving 10 bases between. CDR1 is MNHNS, CDR2 SASEGT, per germline. The CDR3 spans 16 residues.

This clone showed up just a few times. The chain carries TRBV27 and TRBJ1-4, with TRBD1 identical over 8 bases. Germline V gene data show CDR1 as MNHEY and CDR2 as SMNVEV (reference sequence). This CDR3 has 14 residues. Trimming at V came to 8 bases and at J to 5 bases, leaving 7 bases not matched to a gene. CDR3: CASGRDRRNEKLFF. CDR3 sequence (DNA): TGTGCCAGCGGCCGGGACAGGAGAAATGAAAAACTGTTTTTT.

This clone came up a few times. This rearrangement joins TRBV5-1 to TRBJ2-1, with 9 bases matching TRBD2. Trimming cost V 0 bases and J 3 bases; bases outside gene matches: 4. The CDR3 totals 16 residues. Germline CDR1 and CDR2: SGHRS and YFSETQ. Written as DNA, the CDR3 is TGCGCCAGCAGCTTGGAGGGCGGGAGGGGCTACAATGAGCAGTTCTTC. Its protein product is CASSLEGGRGYNEQFF.

In its sample, this clone was seen a few times. V gene TRBV19 combines with J gene TRBJ1-1; D not resolved. The CDR3 consists of 17 residues. Per the germline V gene, CDR1 is LNHDA and CDR2 is SQIVND (reference sequence). V was cut by 1 base and J by 1 base, with 16 bases left in between. The CDR3 sequence is CASSIGPSPGPNTEAFF. Written as DNA, the CDR3 is TGTGCCAGTAGTATAGGTCCCTCCCCGGGTCCGAACACTGAAGCTTTCTTT.

A word on this clone: One junction end disagrees with the germline gene, perhaps due to a read error. The chain combines TRBV5-1 with TRBJ2-1; 8 bases line up with TRBD2. There are 15 residues in the CDR3. CDR1 and CDR2 (germline): SGHRS, YFSETQ. Here the CDR3 reads CASRELLAVYDEQFF. CDR3 sequence (DNA): TGCGCCAGCAGGGAATTACTAGCGGTCTACGATGAGCAGTTCTTC.

The CDR3 loop reads CASRGVRSYNEQFF. The CDR3 nucleotides read TGTGCCAGCAGAGGGGTCCGCTCCTACAATGAGCAGTTCTTC. V is TRBV27 and J is TRBJ2-1, with a possible D match to TRBD1 (5 bases). The V end was cut by 6 bases, the J end by 0 bases, with 9 bases between. Looked up from germline, CDR1 is MNHEY and CDR2 is SMNVEV (reference sequence). The CDR3 covers 14 residues.

This chain joins TRBV5-5 and TRBJ1-5; D possibly corresponds to TRBD1 (5 bases). CDR3 length: 14 amino acids. Germline assignment: CDR1 SGHKS and CDR2 YYEKEE (reference sequence). V was pared by 0 bases and J by 5 bases, with 9 bases between. The CDR3: CASSLGGIHQPQHF. Here the CDR3 DNA reads TGTGCCAGCAGCTTGGGGGGCATACATCAGCCCCAGCATTTT.

The rearrangement joins TRBV5-1 to TRBJ2-3, with D tentatively TRBD1 (5 bases). The CDR3 length is 16 residues. Germline values: CDR1 SGHRS, CDR2 YFSETQ. Trimming shortened V by 4 bases and J by 5 bases, and 20 bases separated the two germline ends. CDR3 coding DNA: TGCGCCAGCAGCGAAACAGGTTATCACCAGGGAGATACGCAGTATTTT. It is translated as CASSETGYHQGDTQYF.

V gene TRBV27 combines with J gene TRBJ2-1; D is unclear. This CDR3 comprises 14 residues. V lost 5 bases, J lost 0 bases, and 8 bases lay in between. Per germline, CDR1 MNHEY and CDR2 SMNVEV (reference sequence). This chain's CDR3 is CASSGRFSYNEQFF. The CDR3 nucleotides read TGTGCCAGCAGTGGGCGATTCTCCTACAATGAGCAGTTCTTC.

This clone was seen just once. The chain carries TRBV11-1 and TRBJ1-2; TRBD1 is a possible D gene (5 bases). The V end was cut by 4 bases, the J end by 4 bases, with 13 bases between. Germline CDR1 is SGHAT and CDR2 is FQDESV (reference sequence). The CDR3 is 14 residues long. The CDR3 DNA sequence: TGTGCCAGCAGCTCCTCGGACACATTCTATGGCTACACCTTC. Translated, it gives CASSSSDTFYGYTF.

Notes on this clone: Additional DNA sequences in this sample encode the identical CDR3. The J gene is TRBJ1-1, the V gene TRBV19; 10 bases map to TRBD1. The germline gives CDR1 LNHDA, CDR2 SQIVND (reference sequence). This CDR3 contains 14 residues. The V and J ends lost 3 bases and 3 bases, in that order; junction bases with no gene match: 1. The CDR3 DNA follows: TGTGCCAGTAGTATTGGACAGGGGGACACTGAAGCTTTCTTT. This translates into CASSIGQGDTEAFF.

This clone was detected once. The V gene is TRBV27, the J gene TRBJ2-7, with 8 positions matching TRBD1. This CDR3 is built from 16 residues. Losses at the gene ends were 1 base for V and 5 bases for J; bases not matched to a gene: 10. Per germline, CDR1 MNHEY and CDR2 SMNVEV (reference sequence). The CDR3 loop is CASSLFPRNRGDEQYF. The CDR3 DNA reads TGTGCCAGCAGTTTATTCCCAAGAAACAGGGGGGACGAGCAGTACTTC.

The genes are TRBV28 and TRBJ2-3, with TRBD1 identical over 7 bases. Per the germline V gene, CDR1 is MDHEN and CDR2 is SYDVKM. The junction had 9 bases not matched to a gene; V was cut back by 4 bases and J by 2 bases. CDR3 size: 16 residues. CDR3 loop: CASSSGQAINTDTQYF. The CDR3 DNA reads TGTGCCAGCAGTTCAGGACAGGCAATTAACACAGATACGCAGTATTTT. Together with reference TRBV28 and TRBJ2-3, the CDR3 gives the full variable domain: DVKVTQSSRYLVKRTGEKVFLECVQDMDHENMFWYRQDPGLGLRLIYFSYDVKMKEKGDIPEGYSVSREKKERFSLILESASTNQTSMYLCASSSGQAINTDTQYFGPGTRLTVL.

V usage is TRBV28 and J usage is TRBJ1-5; D is possibly TRBD1 (6 bases). V gave up 6 bases and J gave up 0 bases, with 18 bases separating them. Germline values: CDR1 MDHEN, CDR2 SYDVKM. CDR3 size: 17 residues. This chain's CDR3 is CASSYGQKYISNQPQHF. The CDR3, as DNA: TGTGCCAGCAGCTATGGACAGAAGTATATTAGCAATCAGCCCCAGCATTTT.

Concerning this clone itself: Other DNA sequences of this sample code for an identical CDR3. The CDR3 bases are TGTGCCAGCAGCCTGAATGGAGGGGTTACTGAAGCTTTCTTT. The encoded protein is CASSLNGGVTEAFF. The chain is built from TRBV7-3 and TRBJ1-1; possible D gene TRBD1, 5 bases. CDR1 and CDR2 (germline): SGHTA, FQGTGA. CDR3 length: 14 amino acids. V gave up 5 bases and J gave up 5 bases, with 15 bases separating them.